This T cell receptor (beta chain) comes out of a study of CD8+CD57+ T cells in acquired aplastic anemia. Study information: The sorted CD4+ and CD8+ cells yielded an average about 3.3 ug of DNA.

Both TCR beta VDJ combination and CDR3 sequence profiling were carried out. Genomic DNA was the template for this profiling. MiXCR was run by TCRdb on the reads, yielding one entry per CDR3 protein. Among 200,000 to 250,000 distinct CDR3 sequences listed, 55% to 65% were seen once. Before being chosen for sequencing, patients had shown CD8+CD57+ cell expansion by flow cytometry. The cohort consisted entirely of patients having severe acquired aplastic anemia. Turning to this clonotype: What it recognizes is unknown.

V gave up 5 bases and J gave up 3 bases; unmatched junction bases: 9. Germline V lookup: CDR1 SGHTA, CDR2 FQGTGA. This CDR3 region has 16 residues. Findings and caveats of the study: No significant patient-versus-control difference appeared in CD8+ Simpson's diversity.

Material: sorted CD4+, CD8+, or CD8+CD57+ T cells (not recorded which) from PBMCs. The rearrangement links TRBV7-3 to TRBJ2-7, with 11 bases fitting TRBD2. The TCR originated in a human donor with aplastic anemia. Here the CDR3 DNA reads TGTGCCAGCAGCCCGGCCAGGGGACTAGCGGACTACGAGCAGTACTTC. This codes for CASSPARGLADYEQYF. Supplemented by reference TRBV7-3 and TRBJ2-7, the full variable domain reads GAGVSQTPSNKVTEKGKYVELRCDPISGHTALYWYRQSLGQGPEFLIYFQGTGAADDSGLPNDRFFAVRPEGSVSTLKIQRTERGDSAVYLCASSPARGLADYEQYFGPGTRLTVT.